This TCR beta chain came from a study of T cell responses to AZD1222 COVID-19 vaccine. Study observations and caveats: Across the whole spike, CD4 TCRs peaked at regions 160-218 and 743-854. Repertoires were obtained solely post-peak T cell response.

Per the germline V gene, CDR1 is MGHDK and CDR2 is SYGVNS. The ends were cut back, 8 bases at V and 7 bases at J, with 15 bases in the middle. The CDR3 loop spans 14 amino acids. Details on this clone: Its antigen is still unknown.

Method: immunoSEQ multiplex PCR; TCRdb's copy keeps in-frame clones and lacks some. The sample holds about 150,000 clones, approximately 85% seen once. The receptor was derived from an adult in good health. The specimen was peripheral blood, collected on day 0 of MenACWY control vaccination. This chain connects TRBV25-1 to TRBJ1-6; the D is unclear. The CDR3 region is CASRETGLNSPLHF. The CDR3 DNA reads as TGTGCCAGCCGCGAAACGGGCCTCAATTCACCCCTCCACTTT.